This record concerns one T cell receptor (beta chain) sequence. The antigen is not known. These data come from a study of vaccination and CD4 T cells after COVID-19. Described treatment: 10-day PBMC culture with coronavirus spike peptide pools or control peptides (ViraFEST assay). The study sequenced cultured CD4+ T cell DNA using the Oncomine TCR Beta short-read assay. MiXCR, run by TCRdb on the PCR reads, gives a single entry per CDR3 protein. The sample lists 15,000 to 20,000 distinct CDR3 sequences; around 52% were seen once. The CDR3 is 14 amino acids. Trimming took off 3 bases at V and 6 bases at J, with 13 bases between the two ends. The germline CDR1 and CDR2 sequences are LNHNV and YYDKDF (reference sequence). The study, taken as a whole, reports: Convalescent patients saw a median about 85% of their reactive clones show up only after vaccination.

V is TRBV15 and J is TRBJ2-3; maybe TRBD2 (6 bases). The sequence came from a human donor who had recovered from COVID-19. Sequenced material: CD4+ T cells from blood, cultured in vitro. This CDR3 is CATSRSGTGDTQYF. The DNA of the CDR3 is TGTGCCACCAGCAGGTCCGGGACTGGTGATACGCAGTATTTT.